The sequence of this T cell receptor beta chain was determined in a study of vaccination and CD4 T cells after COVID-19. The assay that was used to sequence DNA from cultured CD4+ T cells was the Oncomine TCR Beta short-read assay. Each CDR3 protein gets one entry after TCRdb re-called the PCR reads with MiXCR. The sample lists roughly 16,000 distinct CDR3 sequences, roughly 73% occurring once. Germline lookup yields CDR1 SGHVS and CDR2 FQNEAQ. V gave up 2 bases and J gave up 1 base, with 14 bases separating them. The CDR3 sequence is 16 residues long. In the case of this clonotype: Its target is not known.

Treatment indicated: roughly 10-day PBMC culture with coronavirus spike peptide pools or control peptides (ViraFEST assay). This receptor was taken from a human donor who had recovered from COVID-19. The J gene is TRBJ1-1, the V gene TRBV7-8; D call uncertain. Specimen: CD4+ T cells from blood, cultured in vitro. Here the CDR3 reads CASSLYTHTSNTEAFF. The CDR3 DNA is TGTGCCAGCAGCTTATACACCCATACGTCGAACACTGAAGCTTTCTTT.